These 5 T cell receptor beta chains were sequenced from one sample in a study of PD-1 blockade in mismatch repair-deficient tumors. TCRdb's table, derived via immunoSEQ multiplex PCR, lists solely in-frame clones and lacks some. The sample includes 100,000 to 150,000 clones, more than 85% of them seen just once. Sequences were derived from peripheral blood, sampled 44 weeks after starting pembrolizumab. The receptors originated from an adult with mismatch repair-deficient cancer.

V gene TRBV6-6 combines with J gene TRBJ1-5; tentative D call: TRBD1 (5 bases). CDR3 size: 13 residues. Per the germline V gene, CDR1 is MNHNY and CDR2 is SVGAGI (reference sequence). V lost 8 bases and J lost 4, with 12 bases in between. The CDR3 nucleotides read TGTGCCAGCGAGGTGGGGGTGAATCAGCCCCAGCATTTT. Amino acids: CASEVGVNQPQHF.

The CDR3 DNA sequence: TGCAGCGTTATTAGCGGGAGGGCCTACAATGAGCAGTTCTTC. This encodes CSVISGRAYNEQFF. V usage is TRBV29-1 and J usage is TRBJ2-1, with 11 bases lining up with TRBD2. Germline values: CDR1 SQVTM, CDR2 ANQGSEA. J was trimmed by 2 bases and V by 5 bases; bases with no gene match: 2. The CDR3 has 14 amino acids.

CDR3 sequence: CASSSPNRDRVHEQYF. The CDR3, as DNA: TGTGCCAGCAGTTCCCCTAACCGGGACAGGGTCCACGAGCAGTACTTC. The gene calls are TRBV6-5 and TRBJ2-7; 9 bases are shared with TRBD1. Germline V gene sequence: CDR1 MNHEY, CDR2 SVGAGI. The CDR3 spans 16 residues. The trim removed 4 bases at V and 5 bases at J, leaving 12 bases unmatched.

J is TRBJ1-1 and V is TRBV10-2; no firm D call. V was clipped by 3 bases and J by 0 bases, with 8 bases between them. CDR3 length: 14 amino acids. Germline values: CDR1 WSHSY, CDR2 SAAADI. The DNA for the CDR3 is TGCGCCAGCAGTGACAAGGTCATGAACACTGAAGCTTTCTTT. Translation gives CASSDKVMNTEAFF.

V is TRBV29-1 and J is TRBJ2-1; no clear D. Looked up from germline, CDR1 is SQVTM and CDR2 is ANQGSEA. Trimming stripped 1 base from V and 8 bases from J, with 21 bases between. CDR3 size: 16 residues. CDR3 region: CSVEGRVWQNYDEQFF. The DNA of the CDR3 is TGCAGCGTTGAAGGAAGGGTCTGGCAGAATTACGATGAGCAGTTCTTC.